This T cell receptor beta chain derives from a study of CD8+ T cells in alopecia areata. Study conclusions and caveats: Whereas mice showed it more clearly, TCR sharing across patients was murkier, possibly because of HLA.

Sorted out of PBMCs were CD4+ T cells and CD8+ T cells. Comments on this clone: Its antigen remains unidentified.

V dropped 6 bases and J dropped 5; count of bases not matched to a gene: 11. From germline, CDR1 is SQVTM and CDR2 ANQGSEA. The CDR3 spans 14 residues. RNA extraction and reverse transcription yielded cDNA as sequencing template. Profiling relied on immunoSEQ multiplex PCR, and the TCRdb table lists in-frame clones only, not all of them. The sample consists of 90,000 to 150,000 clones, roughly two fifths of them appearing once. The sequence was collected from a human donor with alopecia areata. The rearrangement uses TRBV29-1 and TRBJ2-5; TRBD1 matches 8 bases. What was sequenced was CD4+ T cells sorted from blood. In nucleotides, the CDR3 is TGCAGCGTGGCCCGGACAGGGTTGGGTGAGACCCAGTACTTC. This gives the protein CSVARTGLGETQYF.